The subject of this entry is one T cell receptor beta chain. Per the germline V gene, CDR1 is DFQATT and CDR2 is SNEGSKA (reference sequence). V dropped 5 bases and J dropped 4 bases, with 8 bases sitting between them. This CDR3 has 11 amino acids. The data belong to a study of CD8+ T cells in alopecia areata. Study summary: The protocol delivered tofacitinib for 6 to 18 months, then withdrew it for 6 months.

Once RNA had been extracted, it was reverse transcribed into cDNA to act as the sequencing template. Only in-frame clones appear in the TCRdb table, and some are missing; sequencing was by immunoSEQ multiplex PCR. The sample yields 150,000 to 200,000 clones, about three fifths seen once. Treatment of the sample: oral pan-JAK inhibitor, 5-10 mg twice daily. The TCR sequence derives from a human donor with alopecia areata. The sample here was CD4+ T cells sorted from blood, taken at week 4, from a patient treated with tofacitinib. The chain carries TRBV20-1 and TRBJ1-1; the D is unclear. The CDR3 region is CSAPQVTEAFF. DNA for the CDR3: TGCAGTGCTCCCCAGGTCACTGAAGCTTTCTTT.